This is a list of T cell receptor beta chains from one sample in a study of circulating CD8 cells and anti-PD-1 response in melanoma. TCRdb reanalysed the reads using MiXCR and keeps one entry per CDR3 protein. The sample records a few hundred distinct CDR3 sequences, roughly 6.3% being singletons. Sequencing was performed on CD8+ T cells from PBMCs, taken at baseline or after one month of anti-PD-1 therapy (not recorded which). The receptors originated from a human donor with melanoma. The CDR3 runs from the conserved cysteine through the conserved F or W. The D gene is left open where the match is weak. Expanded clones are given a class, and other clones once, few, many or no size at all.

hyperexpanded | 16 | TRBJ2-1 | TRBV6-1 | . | TGTGCCAGCAGTGAAGCGCGTGGGTACTCCTACAATGAGCAGTTCTTC | CASSEARGYSYNEQFF
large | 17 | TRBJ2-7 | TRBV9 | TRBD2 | TGTGCCAGCAGCGTAGGTCTAGCGGGTCCCCCTTCCTACGAGCAGTACTTC | CASSVGLAGPPSYEQYF
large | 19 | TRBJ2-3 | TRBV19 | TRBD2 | TGTGCCAGTAGTACGGGACTAGCGGGGGGAGCTCTTAGCACAGATACGCAGTATTTT | CASSTGLAGGALSTDTQYF
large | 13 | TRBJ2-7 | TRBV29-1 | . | TGCAGCGTTGTCTGGACAGACTCCTACGAGCAGTACTTC | CSVVWTDSYEQYF
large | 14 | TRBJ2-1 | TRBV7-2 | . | TGTGCCAGCAGCTTACTGGAGGGGGACAATGAGCAGTTCTTC | CASSLLEGDNEQFF
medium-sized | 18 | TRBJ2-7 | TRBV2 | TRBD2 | TGTGCCAGCAGTATCACCGCCGGGACTAGCGGGAGTAGGGGCGAGCAGTACTTC | CASSITAGTSGSRGEQYF
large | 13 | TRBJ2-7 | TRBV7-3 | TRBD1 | TGTGCCAGCAGCTTGGGACAGCCCTACGAGCAGTACTTC | CASSLGQPYEQYF
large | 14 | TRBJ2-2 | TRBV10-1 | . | TGCGCCAGCAGTGAAGACTACGAAGGCGGGGAGCTGTTTTTT | CASSEDYEGGELFF
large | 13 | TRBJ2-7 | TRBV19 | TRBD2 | TGTGCCAGTAGTGCCCGGGGGGGTGACGAGCAGTACTTC | CASSARGGDEQYF
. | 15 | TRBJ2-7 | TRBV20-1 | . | TGCAGTGCTAGAGATCAACGGGGACCTGACAACGAGCAGTACTTC | CSARDQRGPDNEQYF
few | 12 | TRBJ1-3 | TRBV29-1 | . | TGCAGCGTTTCTTTCGGGGAGGACACCATATATTTT | CSVSFGEDTIYF
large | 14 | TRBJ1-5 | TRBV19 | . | TGTGCCAGTAGTCTATGGGACACCAATCAGCCCCAGCATTTT | CASSLWDTNQPQHF
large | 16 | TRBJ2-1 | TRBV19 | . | TGTGCCAGTAGTATAGGGGAGGTAGGGCCTTACAATGAGCAGTTCTTC | CASSIGEVGPYNEQFF
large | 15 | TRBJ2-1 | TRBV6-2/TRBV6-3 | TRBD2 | TGTGCCAGCAGCCCCGGACTAGCGGGTTACAATGAGCAGTTCTTC | CASSPGLAGYNEQFF
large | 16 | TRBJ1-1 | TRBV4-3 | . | TGCGCCAGCAGCCAAGATTGGGGGGGAGGGAACACTGAAGCTTTCTTT | CASSQDWGGGNTEAFF
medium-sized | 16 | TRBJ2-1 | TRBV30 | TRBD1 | TGTGCCTGGAGTGTACAGGGGACAGACCTTCTCAATGAGCAGTTCTTC | CAWSVQGTDLLNEQFF
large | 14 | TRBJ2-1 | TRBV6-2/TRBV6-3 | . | TGTGCCAGCATCACACCTACGGAAAACAATGAGCAGTTCTTC | CASITPTENNEQFF
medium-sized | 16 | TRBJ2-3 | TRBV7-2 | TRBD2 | TGTGCCAGCAGCTTAACTAGCGGTGGGGCAACAGATACGCAGTATTTT | CASSLTSGGATDTQYF
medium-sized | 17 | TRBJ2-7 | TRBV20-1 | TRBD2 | TGCAGTACTAGAGATAGCGGGAAAGCAACCGACTCCTACGAGCAGTACTTC | CSTRDSGKATDSYEQYF
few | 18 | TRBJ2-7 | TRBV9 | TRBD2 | TGTGCCAGCAGCGCGGGACTAGCGGGAGGGGCGAGCTCCTACGAGCAGTACTTC | CASSAGLAGGASSYEQYF
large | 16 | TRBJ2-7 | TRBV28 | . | TGTGCCAGCAGTTTATGGGGACACCAGGCCCTCTACGAGCAGTACTTC | CASSLWGHQALYEQYF
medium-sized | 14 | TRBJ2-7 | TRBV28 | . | TGTGCCAGCAGTCGAAGTGGGGATTCATCCGAGCAGTACTTC | CASSRSGDSSEQYF
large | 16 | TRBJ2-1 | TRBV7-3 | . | TGTGCCAGCAGCTTAAACGGGGGAGCTTACTACAATGAGCAGTTCTTC | CASSLNGGAYYNEQFF
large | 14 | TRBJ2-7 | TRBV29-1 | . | TGCAGCGTTGAAGGGGCGTCGACGTCCTACGAGCAGTACTTC | CSVEGASTSYEQYF
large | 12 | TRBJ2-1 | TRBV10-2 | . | TGCGCCAGCACTCCAGACGGGGGCATGCGGTTCTTC | CASTPDGGMRFF
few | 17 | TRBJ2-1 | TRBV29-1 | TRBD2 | TGCAGCGTTGAATCCCCGACTAGCGGGGGGACGTTGAATGAGCAGTTCTTC | CSVESPTSGGTLNEQFF
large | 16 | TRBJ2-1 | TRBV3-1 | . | TGTGCCAGCAGCCATCCCGACAGGAGATCCTACAATGAGCAGTTCTTC | CASSHPDRRSYNEQFF
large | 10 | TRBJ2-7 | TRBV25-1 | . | TGTGCTGCAGGTATCTACGAGCAGTACTTC | CAAGIYEQYF
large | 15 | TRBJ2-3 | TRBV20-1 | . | TGCAGTGCCCCTTACGGCGGAGGCGGCACAGATACGCAGTATTTT | CSAPYGGGGTDTQYF
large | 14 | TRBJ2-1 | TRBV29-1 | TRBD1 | TGCAGCGCCGGGGGGACAGGGGCGAATAATGAGCAGTTCTTC | CSAGGTGANNEQFF
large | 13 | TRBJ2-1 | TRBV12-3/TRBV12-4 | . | TGTGCCAGCACCCCGGGCCGACTCAATGAGCAGTTCTTC | CASTPGRLNEQFF
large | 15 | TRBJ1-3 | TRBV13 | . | TGTGCCAGCAGCTTACAGGAACACTCTGGAAACACCATATATTTT | CASSLQEHSGNTIYF
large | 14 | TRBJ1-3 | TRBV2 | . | TGTGCCACGACAGAAGACTTCTCTGGAAACACCATATATTTT | CATTEDFSGNTIYF
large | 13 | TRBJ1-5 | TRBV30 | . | TGTGCCTGGAGGACAGCCCGGAATCAGCCCCAGCATTTT | CAWRTARNQPQHF
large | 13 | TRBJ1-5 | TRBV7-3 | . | TGTGCCAGCAGCATAGACCCAAATCAGCCCCAGCATTTT | CASSIDPNQPQHF
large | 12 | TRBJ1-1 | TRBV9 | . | TGTGCCAGCAGCGTTGAGGGAAGCGAAGCTTTCTTT | CASSVEGSEAFF
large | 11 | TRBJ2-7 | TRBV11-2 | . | TGTGCCAGCAGCCCGGGCCACGAGCAGTACTTC | CASSPGHEQYF
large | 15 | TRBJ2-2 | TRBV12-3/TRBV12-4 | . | TGTGCCAGCAGTTCTGCGCAGGGGCGCACCGGGGAGCTGTTTTTT | CASSSAQGRTGELFF
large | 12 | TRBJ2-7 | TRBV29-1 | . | TGCAGCGCTGCCATAGGGCGGTACGAGCAGTACTTC | CSAAIGRYEQYF
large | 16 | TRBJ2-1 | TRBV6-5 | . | TGTGCCAGCAGTTACTCTCCCCCTAGTCGCTACAATGAGCAGTTCTTC | CASSYSPPSRYNEQFF
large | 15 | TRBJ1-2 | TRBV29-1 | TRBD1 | TGCAGCTCAAGAACGGGACAGGGTCTTAACTATGGCTACACCTTC | CSSRTGQGLNYGYTF
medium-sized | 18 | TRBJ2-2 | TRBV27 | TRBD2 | TGTGCCACCTCTGAAACACCCGGACTAGCTTGGAACACCGGGGAGCTGTTTTTT | CATSETPGLAWNTGELFF
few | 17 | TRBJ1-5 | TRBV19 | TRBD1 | TGTGCCAGTAGCTACCGATCCGGGACAGGGGAACCCCAGCCCCAGCATTTT | CASSYRSGTGEPQPQHF
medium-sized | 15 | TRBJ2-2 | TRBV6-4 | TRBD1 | TGTGCCAGCAGCCTGGGACAGGGGGCGGCCGGGGAGCTGTTTTTT | CASSLGQGAAGELFF
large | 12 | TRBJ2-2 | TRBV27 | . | TGTGCCAGCAGTTTACACACCGGGGAGCTGTTTTTT | CASSLHTGELFF
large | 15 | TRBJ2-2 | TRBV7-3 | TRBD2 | TGTGCCAGCACTCCGGGGGGAGGCTCGGCCGGGGAGCTGTTTTTT | CASTPGGGSAGELFF
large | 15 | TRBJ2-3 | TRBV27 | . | TGTGCCAGCAGTGCGGGGCAGACCTCCACAGATACGCAGTATTTT | CASSAGQTSTDTQYF
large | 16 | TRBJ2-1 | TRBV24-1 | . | TGTGCCACCAGTGGTGGGGGATTAAGCTCCTACAATGAGCAGTTCTTC | CATSGGGLSSYNEQFF
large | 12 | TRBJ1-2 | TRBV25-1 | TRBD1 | TGTGCCAGCAGGACAGGGGGGTATGGCTACACCTTC | CASRTGGYGYTF
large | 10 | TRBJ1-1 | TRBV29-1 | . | TGCAGCGTTGGGGGGACTGAAGCTTTCTTT | CSVGGTEAFF
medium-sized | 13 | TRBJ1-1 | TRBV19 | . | TGTGCCAGTAGTGTCTCGAGTAACACTGAAGCTTTCTTT | CASSVSSNTEAFF
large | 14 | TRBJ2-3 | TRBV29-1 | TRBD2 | TGCAGCGTTTGGCGGCGGGGGGCGCTGGATACGCAGTATTTT | CSVWRRGALDTQYF
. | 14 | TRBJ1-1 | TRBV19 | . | TGTGCCAGTAGCCGCGGGCAGGGGAACACTGAAGCTTTCTTT | CASSRGQGNTEAFF
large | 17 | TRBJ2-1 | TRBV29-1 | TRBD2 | TGCAGCGTTGAATCCCCGACTAGCGGGAGGACGTTGAATGAGCAGTTCTTC | CSVESPTSGRTLNEQFF
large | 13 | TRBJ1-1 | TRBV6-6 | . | TGTGCCAGCAGTGTCACAGAGGAGGTCGAAGCTTTCTTT | CASSVTEEVEAFF